The following is a T cell receptor (beta chain) sequence with its context. Profiling relied on immunoSEQ multiplex PCR, and the TCRdb table lists in-frame clones only, not all of them. Among around 220,000 clones listed, 80% to 85% were seen once. This sample was taken from a study of cytomegalovirus exposure and HLA in healthy donors. The germline CDR1 and CDR2 sequences are DFQATT and SNEGSKA (reference sequence). V was trimmed by 3 bases and J by 9 bases, leaving 12 bases between them. This CDR3 spans 11 amino acids. This clonotype was sampled from a woman between 25 and 40 years old in good health and CMV-seropositive. The chain recombines TRBV20-1 with TRBJ2-7; possibly TRBD2 for D (6 bases). Material: PBMCs. In DNA form, the CDR3 reads TGCAGTGCTAGGTACCGGGACTCGCAGTACTTC. As protein: CSARYRDSQYF.